Listed below are T cell receptor beta chains from one sample, sequenced in a study of T cell repertoires in cytomegalovirus infection. Each CDR3 protein is one row after TCRdb ran MiXCR on the reads. The sample contains approximately 500,000 distinct CDR3 sequences, roughly 10% of which appear only once. The sequencing sample was made of PBMCs. The receptor set was obtained from a human donor in good health (CMV status not recorded). Some clones in this sample may be carry-over from other donors' samples. Each CDR3 is given with its conserved first and last residue. Each record gives: D gene, clone size, CDR3 length, V gene, J gene, CDR3 DNA, CDR3 protein. D genes are given only for firm matches. For some rows the clone size is stated as once, few or many, or as a class when expanded; others skip it.

>-|many|14|TRBV10-3|TRBJ1-5
TGTGCCATCAGTGAGATCGATAGCAATCAGCCCCAGCATTTT
CAISEIDSNQPQHF
>-|-|13|TRBV5-1|TRBJ1-2
TGCGCCAGCAGCGGTCGGGTTAACTATGGCTACACCTTC
CASSGRVNYGYTF
>-|many|13|TRBV3-1|TRBJ1-6
TGTGCCAGCAGCCAAGGGATAAATTCACCCCTCCACTTT
CASSQGINSPLHF
>TRBD1|many|17|TRBV10-2|TRBJ2-1
TGCGCCAGCAGTGAGTCCTGGGACAGGGATCTCTACAATGAGCAGTTCTTC
CASSESWDRDLYNEQFF
>TRBD1|many|14|TRBV7-7|TRBJ2-5
TGTGCCAGCAGCCCCCGGACAGGGGCAGAGACCCAGTACTTC
CASSPRTGAETQYF
>TRBD2|-|18|TRBV15|TRBJ2-1
TGTGCCACCAGCAGAGGCCGCACTAGCGGGAACGTGAACAATGAGCAGTTCTTC
CATSRGRTSGNVNNEQFF
>TRBD1|many|18|TRBV5-6|TRBJ1-1
TGTGCCAGCAGCAGCGGACAGGGGCAAAGGCTAATGAACACTGAAGCTTTCTTT
CASSSGQGQRLMNTEAFF
>-|few|16|TRBV6-6|TRBJ2-7
TGTGCCAGCAGTTACTCGTATTCCGGGACTTCCTACGAGCAGTACTTC
CASSYSYSGTSYEQYF
>-|-|15|TRBV15|TRBJ1-6
TGTGCCACCAGCAGATCAGGGAGGGGGAATTCACCCCTCCACTTT
CATSRSGRGNSPLHF
>-|-|19|TRBV6-1|TRBJ2-5
TGTGCCAGCAGTGATCGACCACGTGCATCCGGGGCCTTCCAAGAGACCCAGTACTTC
CASSDRPRASGAFQETQYF